The next 28 T cell receptor beta chains were all read from a single sample in a study of blood T cells in healthy people across ages. A second about 6 to 12 cycle PCR used barcoded and J-beta primers. TCRdb passed the 5' RACE reads through MiXCR, listing each CDR3 protein once. The data contain hundreds of thousands of distinct CDR3 sequences, roughly three fifths of them singletons. The sequenced sample was blood. The receptors come from a man aged 35-49 years in good health.

V and J are TRBV9 and TRBJ2-1; 7 positions agree with TRBD1. The ends lost 7 bases at V and 7 bases at J; junction bases unmatched: 11. The CDR3 consists of 14 residues. Germline V gene lookup returns CDR1 SGDLS and CDR2 YYNGEE. The CDR3 DNA follows: TGTGCCAGCCCTCGCCCGAGGGGGCGAAATGAGCAGTTCTTC. Its translation: CASPRPRGRNEQFF. Filled out from reference TRBV9 and TRBJ2-1, the complete variable domain reads DSGVTQTPKHLITATGQRVTLRCSPRSGDLSVYWYQQSLDQGLQFLIQYYNGEERAKGNILERFSAQQFPDLHSELNLSSLELGDSALYFCASPRPRGRNEQFFGPGTRLTVL.

The rearrangement uses TRBV5-6 and TRBJ1-4; unclear D gene. V dropped 0 bases and J dropped 7 bases, with 7 bases sitting between them. The CDR3 spans 13 residues. Germline assignment: CDR1 SGHDT and CDR2 YYEEEE. For the CDR3, the DNA is TGTGCCAGCAGCTTGGGTGGATCTGAAAAACTGTTTTTT. This gives the protein CASSLGGSEKLFF.

This chain links TRBV7-2 with TRBJ2-7; maybe TRBD2 (6 bases). There are 16 residues in the CDR3. The V gene lost 5 bases and the J gene lost 7 bases, with 24 bases spanning the gap. In germline, CDR1 is SGHTA, CDR2 FQGNSA. In DNA form, the CDR3 reads TGTGCCAGCAGCAGATTCGCGGGGCAAATTTACAATGAGCAGTACTTC. Its protein is CASSRFAGQIYNEQYF.

This clonotype was seen a few times. The chain combines TRBV5-4 with TRBJ1-1; the D is unclear. Trimming cost V 5 bases and J 3 bases, with 5 bases left between them. Germline V gene sequence: CDR1 SGHNT, CDR2 YYREEE (reference sequence). CDR3 length equals 11 residues. CDR3 region: CASSSDTEAFF. CDR3 DNA: TGTGCCAGCAGTTCAGACACTGAAGCTTTCTTT.

This clonotype was found a few times. The chain joins TRBV6-6 to TRBJ2-7; possibly TRBD1 or TRBD2 for D (5 bases each). From germline, CDR1 is MNHNY and CDR2 SVGAGI (reference sequence). This CDR3 is 17 amino acids long. V was trimmed by 6 bases and J by 0 bases, leaving 21 bases between them. Here the CDR3 DNA reads TGTGCCAGCAGCTTCCTTCTCCGGGACGGATACTCCTACGAGCAGTACTTC. It specifies CASSFLLRDGYSYEQYF.

Here the CDR3 DNA reads TGTGCCACCAGTGATCATGACCACTATGGCTACACCTTC. It translates to CATSDHDHYGYTF. The genes are TRBV24-1 and TRBJ1-2; D remains ambiguous. Trimming stripped 3 bases from V and 3 bases from J, with 7 bases between. CDR3 length: 13 amino acids. Per the germline V gene, CDR1 is KGHDR and CDR2 is SFDVKD.

This clonotype showed up just a few times. This rearrangement joins TRBV6-6 to TRBJ2-7; 10 nucleotides match TRBD1. Germline-derived CDR1 and CDR2 are MNHNY and SVGAGI (reference sequence). V shed 10 bases, J shed 3 bases, and the junction held 9 bases outside the gene matches. The length of the CDR3 is 14 residues. In DNA, the CDR3 is TGTGCCACCTCCGGACAGGGGGGCGACTACGAGCAGTACTTC. Translating gives CATSGQGGDYEQYF.

This clonotype has more than one count but fewer than ten. The chain uses TRBV15 and TRBJ2-1; either TRBD1 or TRBD2 may fit D (5 bases each). Germline assignment: CDR1 LNHNV and CDR2 YYDKDF (reference sequence). This CDR3 is built from 15 residues. V lost 1 base and J lost 5, with 12 bases in between. The CDR3 nucleotides are TGTGCCACCAGCAGAGTTCCCAGGGACGACAATGAGCAGTTCTTC. It yields the protein CATSRVPRDDNEQFF.

The chain combines TRBV7-9 with TRBJ2-1, with 7 positions matching TRBD1. This CDR3 contains 16 residues. Per germline, CDR1 SEHNR and CDR2 FQNEAQ (reference sequence). V shed 4 bases, J shed 4 bases, and the junction held 10 bases outside the gene matches. The CDR3 is CASSSLPGQSYNEQFF. DNA for the CDR3: TGTGCCAGCAGCTCCCTTCCGGGACAGAGTTACAATGAGCAGTTCTTC.

The chain is built from TRBV12-3 or TRBV12-4 and TRBJ1-5; 7 bases agree with TRBD1. J gave up 5 bases and V 4 bases, and 11 bases lay outside the gene matches. The CDR3 consists of 16 residues. CDR3 residues: CASSSLAGGRYQPQHF. CDR3 DNA: TGTGCCAGCAGTTCCCTCGCAGGGGGACGTTATCAGCCCCAGCATTTT.

The CDR3 reads CASSEEGGTSGKLFF. Written as DNA, the CDR3 is TGTGCCAGCAGTGAAGAGGGAGGGACATCAGGAAAACTGTTTTTT. The chain joins TRBV2 to TRBJ1-4; tentatively, D is TRBD1 (6 bases). The CDR3 runs 15 residues. V lost 1 base, J lost 10 bases, and 16 bases lay in between. CDR1 is SNHLY, CDR2 FYNNEI, per germline.

This rearrangement joins TRBV6-5 to TRBJ2-4; D gene unclear. The end of the DNA is better explained by TRBJ2-5, so the J call may be wrong. Germline CDR1 and CDR2: MNHEY and SVGAGI. CDR3 length: 12 amino acids. The CDR3 sequence: CASRSRSETQYF. The CDR3 DNA reads as TGTGCCAGCAGATCTCGGAGTGAGACCCAGTACTTC.

The rearrangement joins TRBV7-9 to TRBJ1-5, with a weak D call TRBD1 (6 bases). The germline V gene encodes CDR1 SEHNR and CDR2 FQNEAQ (reference sequence). The V and J ends lost 2 bases and 4 bases respectively, with 21 bases between them. The CDR3 contains 18 residues. CDR3 region: CASSLYRGDKYSNQPQHF. As DNA, the CDR3 is TGTGCCAGCAGCTTATATCGAGGGGACAAATATTCGAATCAGCCCCAGCATTTT.

The table lists this clonotype with a few counts. This chain connects TRBV14 to TRBJ2-1, with D perhaps TRBD2 (6 bases). Trimming took 1 base from V and 1 from J, leaving 11 bases between them. Per the germline V gene, CDR1 is SGHDN and CDR2 is FVKESK. The CDR3 totals 16 residues. The CDR3 nucleotides read TGTGCCAGCAGCCAAGTTCCTAGCGATTCCTACAATGAGCAGTTCTTC. It codes for CASSQVPSDSYNEQFF.

The chain has TRBV2 and TRBJ2-3; the match to TRBD2 covers 9 bases. V lost 3 bases and J lost 4; bases outside the gene matches: 11. The CDR3 is 17 residues long. Germline-derived CDR1 and CDR2 are SNHLY and FYNNEI. The CDR3 reads CASSDRFASGVSDTQYF. The CDR3 coding sequence is TGTGCCAGCAGTGATAGGTTCGCTAGCGGGGTCTCAGATACGCAGTATTTT.

This chain connects TRBV4-1 to TRBJ1-5, with D possibly being TRBD1 (5 bases). V lost 0 bases and J 5 bases, leaving 8 bases between the germline ends. CDR1 MGHRA and CDR2 YSYEKL come from the germline V gene. The length of the CDR3 is 14 residues. CDR3 DNA sequence: TGCGCCAGCAGCCAAGATCAGGGTTATCAGCCCCAGCATTTT. The encoded protein is CASSQDQGYQPQHF.

The chain is built from TRBV5-1 and TRBJ2-3; TRBD2 aligns across 10 bases. The CDR3 extends over 17 amino acids. The V segment lost 3 bases and the J segment 3 bases; nucleotides outside the gene matches: 10. The germline gives CDR1 SGHRS, CDR2 YFSETQ. DNA for the CDR3: TGCGCCAGCAGCTCAACCGGACTAGCGGAGCTTACAGATACGCAGTATTTT. It translates to CASSSTGLAELTDTQYF.

V and J are TRBV15 and TRBJ2-3, with 9 positions matching TRBD2. V trimming: 2 bases; J trimming: 0 bases; junction bases outside the gene matches: 6. CDR1 is LNHNV and CDR2 is YYDKDF in the germline V gene (reference sequence). The CDR3 spans 17 residues. CDR3 in DNA: TGTGCCACCAGCAGAAAGAGACTAGCGGCTAGCACAGATACGCAGTATTTT. This translates into CATSRKRLAASTDTQYF.

J is TRBJ2-7 and V is TRBV20-1; maybe TRBD1 (7 bases). Trimming cost V 0 bases and J 7 bases, with 16 bases left between them. The CDR3 consists of 14 residues. The V gene's germline CDR1 is DFQATT and CDR2 SNEGSKA (reference sequence). The CDR3 nucleotides read TGCAGTGCTAGAGATCACGCAGGGGGAGGTGAGCAGTACTTC. Amino acids: CSARDHAGGGEQYF.

In this sample, this clonotype turned up once. The chain has TRBV20-1 and TRBJ2-1; 7 nucleotides align to TRBD1. This CDR3 has 13 amino acids. J lost 13 bases, V lost 3 bases, and 12 bases had no gene match. Germline assignment: CDR1 DFQATT and CDR2 SNEGSKA (reference sequence). The CDR3 region has the DNA TGCAGTGCTAGCCGACAGGGAAAAGAGACCCAGTTCTTC. Amino acid sequence: CSASRQGKETQFF.

J is TRBJ2-7 and V is TRBV11-2; D possibly corresponds to TRBD1 (7 bases). The length of the CDR3 is 17 residues. Germline CDR1 and CDR2: SGHAT and FQNNGV. The ends were cut back, 0 bases at V and 2 bases at J, with 17 bases in the middle. CDR3 DNA: TGTGCCAGCAGCTTAGAAGGAGGAGGGACAGTTCCCTACGAGCAGTACTTC. It codes for CASSLEGGGTVPYEQYF.

V and J are TRBV12-3 or TRBV12-4 and TRBJ2-3; TRBD2 agrees at 8 bases. This CDR3 spans 15 amino acids. The trim removed 5 bases at V and 4 bases at J, leaving 8 bases unmatched. The CDR3 is CASSPPGGVPDTQYF. DNA for the CDR3: TGTGCCAGCAGTCCACCCGGGGGGGTCCCAGATACGCAGTATTTT.

The V gene is TRBV4-1, the J gene TRBJ2-4, with TRBD1 as a possible D gene (5 bases). The CDR3 length is 16 residues. Trimming took 0 bases from V and 8 from J, leaving 17 bases between them. Germline assignment: CDR1 MGHRA and CDR2 YSYEKL. The CDR3 is CASSQEGGASRHIQYF. Here the CDR3 DNA reads TGCGCCAGCAGCCAAGAGGGTGGGGCCTCCAGGCACATTCAGTACTTC.

About this clonotype: The junction departs from the called germline gene at one end, perhaps through a read error. The chain employs TRBV7-7 and TRBJ1-4, with 8 bases fitting TRBD1. The CDR3 runs to 16 residues. Per the germline V gene, CDR1 is SSHAT and CDR2 is FNYEAQ (reference sequence). This chain's CDR3 is CASSPINRGEVEKLFF. CDR3 DNA: TGTGCTAGCAGCCCCATCAACAGGGGGGAGGTTGAAAAACTGTTTTTT.

This clonotype was detected a few times. The genes are TRBV29-1 and TRBJ2-7, with TRBD2 as a possible D gene (7 bases). The assigned J gene may be wrong: the sequence end matches TRBJ2-5 better. The CDR3 length is 15 residues. Germline V CDR1 and CDR2: SQVTM, ANQGSEA. The CDR3 bases are TGCAGCGTTGAAAGTGCGACGGGGGGCTCTTGGACCCAGTACTTC. Amino acids: CSVESATGGSWTQYF.

In its sample, this clonotype was seen many times. V is TRBV29-1 and J is TRBJ2-5, with TRBD1 as a possible D gene (6 bases). The ends were cut back, 7 bases at V and 4 bases at J, with 10 bases in the middle. The CDR3 is 11 amino acids. Germline CDR1 SQVTM, CDR2 ANQGSEA. Written as DNA, the CDR3 is TGCAGCGCTGGGACATCAGAGACCCAGTACTTC. Translation gives CSAGTSETQYF.

The V and J genes are TRBV4-1 and TRBJ2-5; 9 bases line up with TRBD2. The DNA end is more similar to TRBJ2-7, so the J call may be wrong. There are 15 residues in the CDR3. Germline CDR1 and CDR2: MGHRA and YSYEKL. DNA of the CDR3: TGCGCCAGCAGCCTACAGGCTAGCGGGGTTGACGAGCAGTACTTC. This sequence encodes CASSLQASGVDEQYF.

This clonotype has a single count. This sequence joins TRBV7-2 and TRBJ1-2; 7 nucleotides line up with TRBD1. Germline CDR1 SGHTA, CDR2 FQGNSA. Unmatched junction bases numbered 10, after V lost 1 base and J lost 2 bases. The CDR3 spans 17 residues. DNA of the CDR3: TGTGCCAGCAGCTTAGGCCCCGGTGTCAGGGGGAACTATGGCTACACCTTC. Translation: CASSLGPGVRGNYGYTF.